This T cell receptor (beta chain) was captured by sequencing in a study of CD8+ T cells in alopecia areata. Treatment specified: oral pan-JAK inhibitor, 5-10 mg twice daily. RNA was isolated and reverse transcribed to cDNA, the sequencing template. Sequencing was performed with immunoSEQ multiplex PCR; in TCRdb, only in-frame clones are kept and a portion is missing. The table records 95,000 to 110,000 clones, 84% of them present only once. Findings and limits, study-wide: Among the 100 top clones, expanded CD8+ clones, like scalp clonality, were significantly decreased by tofacitinib.

Remarks on this clone: Its target is unknown.

There are 15 residues in the CDR3. Germline V gene sequence: CDR1 MNHNY, CDR2 SVGAGI (reference sequence). V dropped 6 bases and J dropped 5 bases, with 19 bases sitting between them. The source of this sequence is a human donor with alopecia areata. The V and J genes are TRBV6-6 and TRBJ2-5; D is unresolved. The source material was CD8+ T cells sorted from blood, sampled at week 24, from a patient treated with tofacitinib. CDR3 sequence (DNA): TGTGCCAGCAGCCTCCGGTCACCCTGGTTGGAGACCCAGTACTTC. This encodes CASSLRSPWLETQYF.